Presented here are 6 T cell receptor beta chains from one specimen sequenced in a study of PD-1 blockade in mismatch repair-deficient tumors. Generated by immunoSEQ multiplex PCR, the TCRdb table keeps only in-frame clones and is missing some. The sample consists of roughly 120,000 clones, roughly 90% of them appearing once. This specimen was peripheral blood, taken approximately 73 weeks after starting pembrolizumab. These receptor sequences come from an adult with mismatch repair-deficient cancer.

The chain combines TRBV19 with TRBJ2-1, with TRBD2 identical over 11 bases. This CDR3 is built from 14 residues. The V gene's germline CDR1 is LNHDA and CDR2 SQIVND (reference sequence). V was pared by 7 bases and J by 4 bases, with 3 bases of the junction left unmatched. The CDR3 bases are TGTGCCAGTAAGTTAGCGGGAGGGTACAATGAGCAGTTCTTC. It yields the protein CASKLAGGYNEQFF.

The chain combines TRBV18 with TRBJ1-1; 7 bases map to TRBD1. Per germline, CDR1 KGHSH and CDR2 LQKENI. With V trimmed by 5 bases and J by 4 bases, 10 bases remained unmatched. This CDR3 comprises 15 residues. CDR3 nucleotide sequence: TGTGCCAGCTCATCCCCTAGGGGGCTTATCACTGAAGCTTTCTTT. Translated: CASSSPRGLITEAFF. The entire variable domain, with the rest obtained from reference TRBV18 and TRBJ1-1, is as follows: NAGVMQNPRHLVRRRGQEARLRCSPMKGHSHVYWYRQLPEEGLKFMVYLQKENIIDESGMPKERFSAEFPKEGPSILRIQQVVRGDSAAYFCASSSPRGLITEAFFGQGTRLTVV.

This clone was counted a single time. The V and J genes are TRBV6-6 and TRBJ2-1; tentative D call: TRBD1 (5 bases). CDR3 length equals 16 residues. Deletions cut 2 bases from V and 5 bases from J, with 16 bases between. The V gene's germline CDR1 is MNHNY and CDR2 SVGAGI (reference sequence). For the CDR3, the DNA is TGTGCCAGCAGTTACCTTCAGGGCAAGATCGACAATGAGCAGTTCTTC. Amino acid sequence: CASSYLQGKIDNEQFF.

This sequence joins TRBV30 and TRBJ1-2; no definite D call. The V gene's germline CDR1 is GTSNPN and CDR2 SVGIG (reference sequence). The CDR3 totals 11 residues. Trimming shortened V by 2 bases and J by 8 bases, and 9 bases separated the two germline ends. In DNA, the CDR3 is TGTGCCTGGAGTTCCCCCGGGGGCTACACCTTC. Its protein product is CAWSSPGGYTF. Full variable domain (outside the CDR3, taken from reference TRBV30 and TRBJ1-2): SQTIHQWPATLVQPVGSPLSLECTVEGTSNPNLYWYRQAAGRGLQLLFYSVGIGQISSEVPQNLSASRPQDRQFILSSKKLLLSDSGFYLCAWSSPGGYTFGSGTRLTVV.

This chain uses TRBV11-3 with TRBJ2-3; no clear D gene. The V gene's germline CDR1 is SGHNT and CDR2 YENEEA. The CDR3 is 14 amino acids. The V gene lost 1 base and the J gene lost 2 bases, with 7 bases spanning the gap. CDR3: CASSLGAFTDTQYF. DNA for the CDR3: TGTGCCAGCAGCTTAGGAGCTTTCACAGATACGCAGTATTTT.

The chain combines TRBV9 with TRBJ2-7; TRBD1 might be the D (6 bases). Per germline, CDR1 SGDLS and CDR2 YYNGEE. Trimming cost V 0 bases and J 2 bases, with 9 bases left between them. The CDR3 contains 14 residues. The CDR3 reads CASSVGDTAYEQYF. CDR3 coding DNA: TGTGCCAGCAGCGTAGGGGACACTGCCTACGAGCAGTACTTC.